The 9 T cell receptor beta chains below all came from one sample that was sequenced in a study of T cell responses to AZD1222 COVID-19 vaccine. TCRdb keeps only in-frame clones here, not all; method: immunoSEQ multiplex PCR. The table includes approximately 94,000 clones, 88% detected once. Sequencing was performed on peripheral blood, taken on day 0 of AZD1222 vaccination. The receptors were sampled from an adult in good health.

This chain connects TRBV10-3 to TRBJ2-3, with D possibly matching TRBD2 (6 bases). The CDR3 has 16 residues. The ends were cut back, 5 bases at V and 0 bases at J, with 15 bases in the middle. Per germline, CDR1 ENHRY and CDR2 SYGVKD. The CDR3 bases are TGTGCCATCAGTTCGAATAGCGGAGGCAGCACAGATACGCAGTATTTT. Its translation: CAISSNSGGSTDTQYF.

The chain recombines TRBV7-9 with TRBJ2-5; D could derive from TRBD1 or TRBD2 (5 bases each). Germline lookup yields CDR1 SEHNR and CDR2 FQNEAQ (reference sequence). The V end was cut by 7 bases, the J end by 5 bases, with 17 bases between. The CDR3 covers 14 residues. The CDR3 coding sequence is TGTGCCAGCACCCCCGGGGCATCTTCGGAGACCCAGTACTTC. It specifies CASTPGASSETQYF.

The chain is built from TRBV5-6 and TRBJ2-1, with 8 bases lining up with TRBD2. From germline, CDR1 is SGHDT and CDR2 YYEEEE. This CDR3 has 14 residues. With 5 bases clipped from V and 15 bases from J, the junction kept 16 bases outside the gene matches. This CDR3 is CASRVSGNPSRRFF. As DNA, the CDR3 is TGTGCCAGCAGGGTTAGCGGGAACCCCTCACGTCGGTTCTTC.

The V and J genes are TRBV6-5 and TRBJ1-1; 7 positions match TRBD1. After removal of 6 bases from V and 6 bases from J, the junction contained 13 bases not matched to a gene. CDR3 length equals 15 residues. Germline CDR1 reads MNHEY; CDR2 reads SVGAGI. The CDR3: CASRAYRGLFAEAFF. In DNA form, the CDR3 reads TGTGCCAGCAGGGCCTACAGGGGTCTTTTCGCTGAAGCTTTCTTT.

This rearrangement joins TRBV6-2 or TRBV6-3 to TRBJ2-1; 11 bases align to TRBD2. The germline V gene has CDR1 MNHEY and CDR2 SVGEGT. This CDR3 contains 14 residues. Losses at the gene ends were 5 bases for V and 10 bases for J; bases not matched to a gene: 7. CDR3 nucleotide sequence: TGTGCCAGCAGTCAAACACTAGCGGGAGACGAGCAGTTCTTC. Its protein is CASSQTLAGDEQFF.

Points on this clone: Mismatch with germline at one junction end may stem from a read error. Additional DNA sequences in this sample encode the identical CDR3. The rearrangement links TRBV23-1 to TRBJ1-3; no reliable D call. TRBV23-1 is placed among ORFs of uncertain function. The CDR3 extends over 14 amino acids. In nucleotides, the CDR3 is TGTGCCAGCAGTCTTCAATACTCTGGAAACACCATATATTTT. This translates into CASSLQYSGNTIYF.

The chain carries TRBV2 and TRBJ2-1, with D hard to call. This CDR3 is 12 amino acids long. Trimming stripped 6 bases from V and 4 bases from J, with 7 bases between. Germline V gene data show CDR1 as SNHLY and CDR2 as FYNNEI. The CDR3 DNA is TGTGCCAGCAGCCCAGGATACAATGAGCAGTTCTTC. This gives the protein CASSPGYNEQFF. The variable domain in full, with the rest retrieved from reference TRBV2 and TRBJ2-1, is EPEVTQTPSHQVTQMGQEVILRCVPISNHLYFYWYRQILGQKVEFLVSFYNNEISEKSEIFDDQFSVERPDGSNFTLKIRSTKLEDSAMYFCASSPGYNEQFFGPGTRLTVL.

The CDR3 sequence is CATSDSDNEQFF. The CDR3 DNA sequence: TGTGCCACCAGTGATTCGGACAATGAGCAGTTCTTC. This chain joins TRBV24-1 and TRBJ2-1, with no clear D. V was clipped by 2 bases and J by 5 bases, with 3 bases between them. Germline values: CDR1 KGHDR, CDR2 SFDVKD. This CDR3 is 12 amino acids long.

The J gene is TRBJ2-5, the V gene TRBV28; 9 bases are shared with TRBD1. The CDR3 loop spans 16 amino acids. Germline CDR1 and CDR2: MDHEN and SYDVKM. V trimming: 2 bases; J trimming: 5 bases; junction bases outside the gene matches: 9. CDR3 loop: CASSLNLRTGEETQYF. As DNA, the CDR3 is TGTGCCAGCAGTTTAAACTTGCGGACAGGGGAGGAGACCCAGTACTTC. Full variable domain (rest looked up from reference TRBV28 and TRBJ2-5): DVKVTQSSRYLVKRTGEKVFLECVQDMDHENMFWYRQDPGLGLRLIYFSYDVKMKEKGDIPEGYSVSREKKERFSLILESASTNQTSMYLCASSLNLRTGEETQYFGPGTRLLVL.